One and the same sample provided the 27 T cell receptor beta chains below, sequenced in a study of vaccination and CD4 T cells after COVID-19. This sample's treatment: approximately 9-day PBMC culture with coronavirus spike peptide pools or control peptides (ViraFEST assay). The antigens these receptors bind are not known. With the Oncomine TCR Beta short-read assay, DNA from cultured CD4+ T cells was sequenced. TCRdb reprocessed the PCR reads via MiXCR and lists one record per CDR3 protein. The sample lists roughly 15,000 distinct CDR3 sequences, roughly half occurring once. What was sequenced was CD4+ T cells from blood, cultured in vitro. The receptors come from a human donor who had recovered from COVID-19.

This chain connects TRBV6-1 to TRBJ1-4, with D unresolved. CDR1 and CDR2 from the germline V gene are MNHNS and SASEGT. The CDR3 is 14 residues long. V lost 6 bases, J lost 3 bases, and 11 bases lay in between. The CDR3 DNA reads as TGTGCCAGCAGGATCACAGTGTCTAATGAAAAACTGTTTTTT. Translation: CASRITVSNEKLFF.

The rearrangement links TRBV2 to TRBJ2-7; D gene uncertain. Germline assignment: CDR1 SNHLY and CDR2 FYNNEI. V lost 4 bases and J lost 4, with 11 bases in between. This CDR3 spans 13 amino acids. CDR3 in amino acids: CASSVQLRYEQYF. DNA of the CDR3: TGTGCCAGCAGTGTACAGCTTCGGTACGAGCAGTACTTC.

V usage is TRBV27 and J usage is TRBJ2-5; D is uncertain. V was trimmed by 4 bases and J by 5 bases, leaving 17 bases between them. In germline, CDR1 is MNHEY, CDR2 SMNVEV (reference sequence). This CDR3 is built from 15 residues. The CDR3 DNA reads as TGTGCCAGCAGTTCGGAAACGGGCCCATGGGAGACCCAGTACTTC. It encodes CASSSETGPWETQYF.

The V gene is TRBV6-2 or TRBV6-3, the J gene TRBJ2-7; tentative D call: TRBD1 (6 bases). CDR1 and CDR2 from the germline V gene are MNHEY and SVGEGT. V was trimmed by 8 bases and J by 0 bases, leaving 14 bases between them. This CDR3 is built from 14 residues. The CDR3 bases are TGTGCCAGCCTCGACAGAGGGGGCTCCTACGAGCAGTACTTC. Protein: CASLDRGGSYEQYF.

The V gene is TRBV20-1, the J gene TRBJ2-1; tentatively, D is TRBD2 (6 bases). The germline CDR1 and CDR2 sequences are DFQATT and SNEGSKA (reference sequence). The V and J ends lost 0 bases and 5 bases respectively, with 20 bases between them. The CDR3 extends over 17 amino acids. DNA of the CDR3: TGCAGTGCTAGAGATCCCTTGACTAGTCCAGACAACAATGAGCAGTTCTTC. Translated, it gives CSARDPLTSPDNNEQFF.

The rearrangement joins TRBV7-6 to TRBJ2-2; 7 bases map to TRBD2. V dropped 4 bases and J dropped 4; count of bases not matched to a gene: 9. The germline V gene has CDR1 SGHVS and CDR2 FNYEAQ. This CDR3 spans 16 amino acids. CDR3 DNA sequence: TGTGCCAGCAGCTCCCCGGGGGGAGCGGGCACCGGGGAGCTGTTTTTT. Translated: CASSSPGGAGTGELFF.

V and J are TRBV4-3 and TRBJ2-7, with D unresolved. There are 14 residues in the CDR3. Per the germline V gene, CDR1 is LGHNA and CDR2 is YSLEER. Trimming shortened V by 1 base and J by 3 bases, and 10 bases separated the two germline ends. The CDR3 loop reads CASSQGASNYEQYF. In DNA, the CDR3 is TGCGCCAGCAGCCAAGGCGCCTCAAACTACGAGCAGTACTTC.

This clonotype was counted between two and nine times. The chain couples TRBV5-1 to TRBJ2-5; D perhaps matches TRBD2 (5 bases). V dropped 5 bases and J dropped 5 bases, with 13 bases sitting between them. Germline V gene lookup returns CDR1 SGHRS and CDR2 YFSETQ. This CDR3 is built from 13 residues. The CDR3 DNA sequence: TGCGCCAGCAGATCACTAGGGATGGAGACCCAGTACTTC. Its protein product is CASRSLGMETQYF.

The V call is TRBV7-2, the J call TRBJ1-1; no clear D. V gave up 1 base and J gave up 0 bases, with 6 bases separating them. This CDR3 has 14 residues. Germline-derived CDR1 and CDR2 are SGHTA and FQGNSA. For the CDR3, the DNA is TGTGCCAGCAGCTTAGTTGGATTGAACACTGAAGCTTTCTTT. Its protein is CASSLVGLNTEAFF.

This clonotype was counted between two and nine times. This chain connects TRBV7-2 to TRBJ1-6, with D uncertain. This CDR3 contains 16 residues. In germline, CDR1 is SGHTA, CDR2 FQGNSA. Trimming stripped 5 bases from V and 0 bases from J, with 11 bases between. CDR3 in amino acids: CASSRYTSSYNSPLHF. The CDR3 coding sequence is TGTGCCAGCAGCCGATACACGAGCTCCTATAATTCACCCCTCCACTTT.

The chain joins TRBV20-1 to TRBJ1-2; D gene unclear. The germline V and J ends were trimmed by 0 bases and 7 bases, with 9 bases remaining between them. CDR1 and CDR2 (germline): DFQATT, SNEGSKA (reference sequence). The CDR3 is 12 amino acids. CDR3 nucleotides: TGCAGTGCTAGAGATCTAAATCTTGGCTACACCTTC. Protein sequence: CSARDLNLGYTF.

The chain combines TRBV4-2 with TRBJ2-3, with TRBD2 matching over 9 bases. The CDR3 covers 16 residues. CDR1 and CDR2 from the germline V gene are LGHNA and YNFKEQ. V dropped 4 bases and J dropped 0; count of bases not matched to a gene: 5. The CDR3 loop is CASSLLAGTSTDTQYF. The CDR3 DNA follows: TGTGCCAGCAGCCTACTAGCGGGTACTAGCACAGATACGCAGTATTTT.

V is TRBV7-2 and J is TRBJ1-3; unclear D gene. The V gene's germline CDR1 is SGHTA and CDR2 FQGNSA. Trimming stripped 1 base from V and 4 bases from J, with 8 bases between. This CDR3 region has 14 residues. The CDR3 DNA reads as TGTGCCAGCAGCTTAGATTCCGGGGGAAACACCATATATTTT. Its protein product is CASSLDSGGNTIYF.

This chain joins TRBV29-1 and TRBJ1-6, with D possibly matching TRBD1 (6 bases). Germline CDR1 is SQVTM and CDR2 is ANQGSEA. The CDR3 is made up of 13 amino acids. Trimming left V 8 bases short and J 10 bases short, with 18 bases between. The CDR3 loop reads CSPRGTGRSPLHF. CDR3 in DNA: TGCAGCCCGAGGGGGACGGGGAGGTCACCCCTCCACTTT.

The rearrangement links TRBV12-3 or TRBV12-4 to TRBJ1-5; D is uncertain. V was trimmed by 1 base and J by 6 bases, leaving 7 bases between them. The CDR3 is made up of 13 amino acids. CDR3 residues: CASSLGRPQPQHF. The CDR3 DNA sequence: TGTGCCAGCAGTTTAGGAAGGCCTCAGCCCCAGCATTTT.

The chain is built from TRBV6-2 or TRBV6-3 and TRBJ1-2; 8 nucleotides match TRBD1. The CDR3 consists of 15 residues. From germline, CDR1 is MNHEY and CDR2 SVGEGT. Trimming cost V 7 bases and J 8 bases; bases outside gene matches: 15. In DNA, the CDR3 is TGTGCCAGCAAACCCAGACAGGGGATTTCGATCGGCTACACCTTC. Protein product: CASKPRQGISIGYTF.

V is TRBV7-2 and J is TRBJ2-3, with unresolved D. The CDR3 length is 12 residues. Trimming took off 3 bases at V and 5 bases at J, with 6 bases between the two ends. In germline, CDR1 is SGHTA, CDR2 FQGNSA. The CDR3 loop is CASSFSRDTQYF. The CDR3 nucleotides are TGTGCCAGCAGCTTTTCGAGAGATACGCAGTATTTT.

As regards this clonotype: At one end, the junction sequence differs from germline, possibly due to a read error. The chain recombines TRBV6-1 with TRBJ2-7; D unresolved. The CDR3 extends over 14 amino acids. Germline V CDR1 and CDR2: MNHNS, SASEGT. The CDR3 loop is CASGEALTLYEQYF. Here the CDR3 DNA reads TGTGCCAGCGGTGAGGCCCTAACACTCTACGAGCAGTACTTC.

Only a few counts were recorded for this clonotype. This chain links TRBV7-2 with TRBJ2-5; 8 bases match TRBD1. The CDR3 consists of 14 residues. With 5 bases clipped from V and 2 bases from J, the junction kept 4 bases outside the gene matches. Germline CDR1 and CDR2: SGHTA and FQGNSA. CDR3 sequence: CASSEDRAQETQYF. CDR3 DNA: TGTGCCAGCAGCGAGGACAGGGCACAAGAGACCCAGTACTTC.

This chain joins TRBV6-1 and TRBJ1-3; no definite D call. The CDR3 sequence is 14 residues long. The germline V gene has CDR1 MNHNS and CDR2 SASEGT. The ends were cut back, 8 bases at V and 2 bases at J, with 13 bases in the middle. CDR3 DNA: TGTGCCAGCTCTACCGTGCAAGCTGGAAACACCATATATTTT. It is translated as CASSTVQAGNTIYF.

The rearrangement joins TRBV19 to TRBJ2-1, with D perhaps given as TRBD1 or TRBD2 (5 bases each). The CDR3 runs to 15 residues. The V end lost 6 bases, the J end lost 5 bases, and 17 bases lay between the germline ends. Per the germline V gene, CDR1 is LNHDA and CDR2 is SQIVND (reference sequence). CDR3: CASSTPGTTNNEQFF. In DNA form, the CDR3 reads TGTGCCAGTAGCACTCCCGGGACCACCAACAATGAGCAGTTCTTC.

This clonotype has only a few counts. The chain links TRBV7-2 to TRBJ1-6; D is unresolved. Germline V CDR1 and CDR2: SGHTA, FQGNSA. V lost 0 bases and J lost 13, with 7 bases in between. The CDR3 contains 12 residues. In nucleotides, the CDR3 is TGTGCCAGCAGCTTAGCGCAGTCCCCCCTCCACTTT. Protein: CASSLAQSPLHF.

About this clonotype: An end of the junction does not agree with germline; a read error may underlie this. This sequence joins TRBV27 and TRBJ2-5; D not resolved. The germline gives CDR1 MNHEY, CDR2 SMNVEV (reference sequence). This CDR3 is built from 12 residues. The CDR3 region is CACSSSEKTQYF. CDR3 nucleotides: TGTGCCTGCAGTTCGTCAGAAAAGACCCAGTACTTC.

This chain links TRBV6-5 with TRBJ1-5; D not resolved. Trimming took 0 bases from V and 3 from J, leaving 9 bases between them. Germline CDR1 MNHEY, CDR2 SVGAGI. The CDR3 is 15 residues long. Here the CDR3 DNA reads TGTGCCAGCAGTTACTCATCAAGGGTCAATCAGCCCCAGCATTTT. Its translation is CASSYSSRVNQPQHF.

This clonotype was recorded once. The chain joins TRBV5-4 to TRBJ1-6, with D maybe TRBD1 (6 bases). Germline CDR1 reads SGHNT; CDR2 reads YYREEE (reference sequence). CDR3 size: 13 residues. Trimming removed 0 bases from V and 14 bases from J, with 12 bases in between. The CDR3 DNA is TGTGCCAGCAGCTTGGGGGGGCCTGGGACCCTCCACTTT. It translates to CASSLGGPGTLHF.

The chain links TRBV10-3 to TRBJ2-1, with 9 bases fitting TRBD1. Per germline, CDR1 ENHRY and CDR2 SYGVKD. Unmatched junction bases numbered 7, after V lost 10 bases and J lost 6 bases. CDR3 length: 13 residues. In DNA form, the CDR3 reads TGTGCCACCGCGGGACAGGGACTCAATGAGCAGTTCTTC. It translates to CATAGQGLNEQFF.

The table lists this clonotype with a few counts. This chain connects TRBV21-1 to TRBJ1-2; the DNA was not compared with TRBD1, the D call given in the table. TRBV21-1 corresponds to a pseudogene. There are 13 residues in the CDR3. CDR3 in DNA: TGTGCCAGCAGGGGACACTCTAACTATGGCTACACCTTC. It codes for CASRGHSNYGYTF.